Shown below are 2 T cell receptor beta chains from a single sample sequenced in a study of cytomegalovirus exposure and HLA in healthy donors. PCR used 60 Vbeta primers and 13 Jbeta primers. The protocol was immunoSEQ multiplex PCR, while the TCRdb copy is restricted to in-frame clones and leaves out a portion. The sample holds about 150,000 clones, 84% seen once. Material: PBMCs. These receptors were taken from a boy between 2 and 10 years old in good health and CMV-seronegative.

As concerns this clone: At one boundary the junction diverges from the germline segment, which might be a read error. This chain links TRBV7-7 with TRBJ2-1, with D maybe TRBD1 (5 bases). The CDR3 length is 13 residues. The germline CDR1 and CDR2 sequences are SSHAT and FNYEAQ (reference sequence). The CDR3 reads CASSLGHAYEQFF. Written as DNA, the CDR3 is TGTGCTAGCAGCTTAGGACATGCCTATGAGCAGTTCTTC. The whole variable domain, filled in from reference TRBV7-7 and TRBJ2-1, reads GAGVSQSPRYKVTKRGQDVTLRCDPISSHATLYWYQQALGQGPEFLTYFNYEAQPDKSGLPSDRFSAERPEGSISTLTIQRTEQRDSAMYRCASSLGHAYEQFFGPGTRLTVL.

This clone was observed once. The V call is TRBV19, the J call TRBJ1-1; no clear D gene. The CDR3 totals 14 residues. Germline V gene lookup returns CDR1 LNHDA and CDR2 SQIVND (reference sequence). The germline V and J ends were trimmed by 1 base and 2 bases, with 8 bases remaining between them. CDR3 coding DNA: TGTGCCAGTAGTATAGGGTCGGGAAACACTGAAGCTTTCTTT. This gives the protein CASSIGSGNTEAFF.